Listed here are 2 T cell receptor beta chains from one sample, sequenced in a study of response to subunit inactivated influenza vaccine. TCRdb re-called the RT-PCR reads through MiXCR, storing one row per CDR3 protein. Among hundreds of thousands of distinct CDR3 sequences listed, around 10% were seen once. This same sample was also taken into another study, of T cells expressing NK-cell markers. That investigation notes: UMIs accompanied the 5'RACE template switching by which TCR beta cDNA was made.

The specimen comprised PBMCs from blood, sampled on the day of vaccination. The receptors come from a man aged 50 or older who received an inactivated influenza vaccine.

This clonotype turned up a few times. The rearrangement uses TRBV4-2 and TRBJ2-7, with a weak D call TRBD1 (6 bases). Deletions cut 0 bases from V and 6 bases from J, with 15 bases between. The CDR3 runs 15 residues. Germline V gene lookup returns CDR1 LGHNA and CDR2 YNFKEQ. The CDR3 protein is CASSQDRDNRGEQYF. Written as DNA, the CDR3 is TGTGCCAGCAGCCAAGATCGGGACAATAGGGGCGAGCAGTACTTC.

This clonotype has only a few counts. This sequence joins TRBV5-1 and TRBJ2-3, with D possibly being TRBD1 (6 bases). The CDR3 sequence is 15 residues long. With 0 bases removed from V and 3 bases from J, the gap between germline ends came to 11 bases. The V gene's germline CDR1 is SGHRS and CDR2 YFSETQ. The DNA of the CDR3 is TGCGCCAGCAGCTTGGAGGACAGATTTACAGATACGCAGTATTTT. It yields the protein CASSLEDRFTDTQYF.